Listed here are 13 T cell receptor beta chains from one sample, sequenced in a study of cytomegalovirus exposure and HLA in healthy donors (dated by TCRdb to about 2017). The receptor library was made with the immunoSEQ multiplex PCR assay. The multiplex PCR relied on a mix of 60 forward primers for TCR Vbeta segments and 13 reverse primers for TCR Jbeta segments. TCRdb retrieved this table from immuneACCESS and kept in-frame rearrangements only. Not all clones are present; in checked studies, unresolved V genes account for under half, and no reason is known for the remainder. The sample table lists some 110,000 clones, 55% to 65% of them with a count of one. The ten largest make up 2% to 2.5% of the sample. Sequencing input: PBMCs. The receptors stem from a young woman in good health and CMV-seronegative.

This clone was counted between two and nine times. The chain carries TRBV10-3 and TRBJ1-2; D is unresolved. Germline CDR1 ENHRY, CDR2 SYGVKD. V was pared by 9 bases and J by 8 bases, with 25 bases between. The CDR3 contains 15 residues. The CDR3: CAISLSPRGNYGYTF. Here the CDR3 DNA reads TGTGCCATATCATTGTCCCCTCGAGGGAATTACGGCTACACCTTC.

This clone was found a few times. The chain couples TRBV5-1 to TRBJ2-7, with a tentative D call TRBD2 (6 bases). Trimming took off 3 bases at V and 6 bases at J, with 16 bases between the two ends. Looked up from germline, CDR1 is SGHRS and CDR2 is YFSETQ. The CDR3 consists of 14 residues. CDR3 amino acids: CASSSADWRGEQYF. The CDR3, as DNA: TGCGCCAGCAGCTCGGCAGATTGGAGGGGCGAGCAGTACTTC.

The J gene is TRBJ1-3, the V gene TRBV5-1; D is ambiguous. Trimming removed 0 bases from V and 2 bases from J, with 6 bases in between. The CDR3 is 14 amino acids. Germline V gives CDR1 SGHRS, CDR2 YFSETQ. The DNA for the CDR3 is TGCGCCAGCAGCTTGGGGTTAGCTGGAAACACCATATATTTT. Translated, it gives CASSLGLAGNTIYF.

The chain carries TRBV29-1 and TRBJ2-3, with TRBD1 matching 7 bases. Trimming took 4 bases from V and 4 from J; bases not matched to a gene: 5. Germline V gene sequence: CDR1 SQVTM, CDR2 ANQGSEA. There are 13 residues in the CDR3. The CDR3 bases are TGCAGCGTTGCGCAGGGGGAAGCAGATACGCAGTATTTT. This translates into CSVAQGEADTQYF.

J is TRBJ2-1 and V is TRBV14; D gene ambiguous. Trimming cost V 0 bases and J 9 bases, with 12 bases left between them. The CDR3 loop spans 14 amino acids. CDR1 and CDR2 from the germline V gene are SGHDN and FVKESK. CDR3 residues: CASSQEHHLSEQFF. DNA for the CDR3: TGTGCCAGCAGCCAAGAGCACCATTTGAGTGAGCAGTTCTTC.

The gene calls are TRBV28 and TRBJ2-1; 11 nucleotides agree with TRBD2. V gave up 6 bases and J gave up 4 bases; unmatched junction bases: 5. This CDR3 is built from 15 residues. Per germline, CDR1 MDHEN and CDR2 SYDVKM. CDR3 sequence (DNA): TGTGCCAGCAGGGAGGGACTAGCGGTTTACAATGAGCAGTTCTTC. This codes for CASREGLAVYNEQFF.

This chain uses TRBV7-6 with TRBJ1-6; D possibly corresponds to TRBD1 (6 bases). The V gene lost 4 bases and the J gene lost 16 bases, with 23 bases spanning the gap. Germline loops: CDR1 SGHVS, CDR2 FNYEAQ. This CDR3 contains 15 residues. CDR3 amino acids: CASSSGQSTLNNLHF. CDR3 DNA sequence: TGTGCCAGCAGCTCCGGACAGTCAACACTGAATAATCTCCACTTT.

J is TRBJ2-4 and V is TRBV7-8; D may be TRBD1 (6 bases). Germline lookup yields CDR1 SGHVS and CDR2 FQNEAQ. The CDR3 sequence is 18 residues long. V lost 4 bases to trimming and J lost 7 bases, with 26 bases between them. CDR3 sequence (DNA): TGTGCCAGCAGCTCCCACCTCCGAGGGGGTCCAGCGGTGAACATTCAGTACTTC. It is translated as CASSSHLRGGPAVNIQYF.

The V and J genes are TRBV2 and TRBJ2-7, with D possibly TRBD2 on 6 matching bases. Looked up from germline, CDR1 is SNHLY and CDR2 is FYNNEI. The V and J ends lost 0 bases and 4 bases respectively, with 13 bases between them. The CDR3 sequence is 15 residues long. CDR3 region: CASSEAVEGRYEQYF. In DNA, the CDR3 is TGTGCCAGCAGTGAAGCGGTTGAAGGGAGGTACGAGCAGTACTTC. Full variable domain (missing parts from reference TRBV2 and TRBJ2-7): EPEVTQTPSHQVTQMGQEVILRCVPISNHLYFYWYRQILGQKVEFLVSFYNNEISEKSEIFDDQFSVERPDGSNFTLKIRSTKLEDSAMYFCASSEAVEGRYEQYFGPGTRLTVT.

The chain links TRBV2 to TRBJ2-7; 9 bases are shared with TRBD2. V shed 8 bases, J shed 5 bases, and the junction held 7 bases outside the gene matches. The germline CDR1 and CDR2 sequences are SNHLY and FYNNEI. The CDR3 loop spans 13 amino acids. CDR3 sequence reads: CASQAGGPDEQYF. Here the CDR3 DNA reads TGTGCCAGCCAGGCGGGGGGGCCGGACGAGCAGTACTTC.

The chain links TRBV30 to TRBJ1-1, with a possible D match to TRBD1 (5 bases). The germline V gene has CDR1 GTSNPN and CDR2 SVGIG (reference sequence). The CDR3 is made up of 14 amino acids. V lost 3 bases and J lost 4, with 15 bases in between. CDR3 sequence: CAWRLMRQGTEAFF. CDR3 bases: TGTGCCTGGAGGCTAATGAGGCAGGGCACTGAAGCTTTCTTT.

This clone was seen only a few times. The chain links TRBV11-2 to TRBJ2-1; 11 bases agree with TRBD2. CDR1 is SGHAT, CDR2 FQNNGV, per germline. This CDR3 contains 16 residues. V was clipped by 1 base and J by 6 bases; unmatched bases: 5. The CDR3 loop reads CASSLARLAGSNEQFF. CDR3 DNA: TGTGCCAGCAGCTTAGCTCGACTAGCGGGAAGCAATGAGCAGTTCTTC.

J is TRBJ2-7 and V is TRBV2, with 12 nucleotides matching TRBD1. CDR1 and CDR2 from the germline V gene are SNHLY and FYNNEI. CDR3 size: 15 residues. With V trimmed by 4 bases and J by 3 bases, 4 bases remained unmatched. CDR3: CASSVGTGGVYEQYF. CDR3 in DNA: TGTGCCAGCAGTGTTGGGACAGGGGGCGTCTACGAGCAGTACTTC.